The 30 T cell receptor beta chains below all came from one sample that was sequenced in a study of T cell changes during pregnancy in multiple sclerosis. This table comes from immunoSEQ multiplex PCR, and its TCRdb copy is limited to in-frame clones, with some not included. The sample includes about 68,000 clones, under 95% of them seen just once. Sequencing was performed on peripheral blood, taken in the second trimester of pregnancy. Receptor source: a female donor with multiple sclerosis, enrolled in a pregnancy study.

Here the CDR3 reads CASSLGLRHAGETQYF. In nucleotides, the CDR3 is TGTGCCAGCAGCTTAGGTCTCCGTCATGCGGGAGAGACCCAGTACTTC. V and J are TRBV7-3 and TRBJ2-5, with D possibly being TRBD2 (5 bases). The germline V gene has CDR1 SGHTA and CDR2 FQGTGA. The CDR3 is 16 residues long. With 2 bases removed from V and 4 bases from J, the gap between germline ends came to 17 bases.

This clone was observed once. The V and J genes are TRBV18 and TRBJ1-1; possible D gene TRBD1, 5 bases. The germline gives CDR1 KGHSH, CDR2 LQKENI. This CDR3 region has 14 residues. Trimming left V 4 bases short and J 3 bases short, with 12 bases between. The CDR3 sequence: CASSHTGGDTEAFF. For the CDR3, the DNA is TGTGCCAGCTCACACACGGGGGGTGACACTGAAGCTTTCTTT.

The CDR3 reads CASSVGGGGTDTQYF. The CDR3 nucleotides are TGTGCCAGCAGCGTAGGGGGGGGCGGTACAGATACGCAGTATTTT. V gene TRBV9 combines with J gene TRBJ2-3; possible D gene TRBD2, 7 bases. Germline V gene sequence: CDR1 SGDLS, CDR2 YYNGEE. This CDR3 contains 15 residues. V was clipped by 0 bases and J by 3 bases, with 11 bases between them.

The genes are TRBV19 and TRBJ1-2; D gene unclear. V lost 4 bases and J 5 bases, leaving 11 bases between the germline ends. The V gene's germline CDR1 is LNHDA and CDR2 SQIVND (reference sequence). The length of the CDR3 is 13 residues. CDR3 nucleotide sequence: TGTGCCAGTAGTAAGACGGGAGTATATGGCTACACCTTC. It is translated as CASSKTGVYGYTF.

The chain carries TRBV11-2 and TRBJ2-3, with D possibly TRBD1 on 5 matching bases. Germline CDR1 is SGHAT and CDR2 is FQNNGV. Trimming pared 8 bases from V and 2 bases from J, leaving 11 bases between. This CDR3 comprises 13 residues. The CDR3: CASGNRPTDTQYF. The CDR3 DNA reads TGTGCCAGCGGGAACAGGCCCACAGATACGCAGTATTTT.

The chain employs TRBV9 and TRBJ2-2; 7 nucleotides line up with TRBD1. Looked up from germline, CDR1 is SGDLS and CDR2 is YYNGEE. The junction had 13 bases not matched to a gene; V was cut back by 4 bases and J by 4 bases. This CDR3 spans 17 amino acids. For the CDR3, the DNA is TGTGCCAGCAGCAACGGAAGGGAACAGGGGAGCACCGGGGAGCTGTTTTTT. This codes for CASSNGREQGSTGELFF.

J is TRBJ2-3 and V is TRBV7-9; 8 positions agree with TRBD1. The junction had 7 bases not matched to a gene; V was cut back by 4 bases and J by 7 bases. This CDR3 is 14 amino acids long. CDR1 is SEHNR, CDR2 FQNEAQ, per germline (reference sequence). The CDR3 DNA reads TGTGCCAGCAGCTCTGACAGGGGATCTTATACGCAGTATTTT. The encoded protein is CASSSDRGSYTQYF. Using reference TRBV7-9 and TRBJ2-3 for the parts outside the CDR3, the full variable domain is DTGVSQNPRHKITKRGQNVTFRCDPISEHNRLYWYRQTLGQGPEFLTYFQNEAQLEKSRLLSDRFSAERPKGSFSTLEIQRTEQGDSAMYLCASSSDRGSYTQYFGPGTRLTVL.

The J gene is TRBJ2-3, the V gene TRBV2, with 7 bases that match TRBD2. The CDR3 sequence is 14 residues long. Looked up from germline, CDR1 is SNHLY and CDR2 is FYNNEI. V was pared by 5 bases and J by 0 bases, with 2 bases of the junction left unmatched. This CDR3 is CASSSGTSTDTQYF. In nucleotides, the CDR3 is TGTGCCAGCAGTAGCGGGACTAGCACAGATACGCAGTATTTT.

V gene TRBV30 combines with J gene TRBJ1-3; 11 nucleotides match TRBD1. The CDR3 is 16 amino acids. Germline V gene lookup returns CDR1 GTSNPN and CDR2 SVGIG (reference sequence). V gave up 3 bases and J gave up 7 bases; unmatched junction bases: 11. In DNA, the CDR3 is TGTGCCTGGAGAGTAAATATCGGGACAGGGGGGAACACCATATATTTT. Its translation: CAWRVNIGTGGNTIYF.

The V call is TRBV19, the J call TRBJ1-4, with 7 bases aligning to TRBD1. Germline V CDR1 and CDR2: LNHDA, SQIVND (reference sequence). V trimming: 7 bases; J trimming: 16 bases; junction bases outside the gene matches: 9. This CDR3 is 11 amino acids long. The CDR3: CASNQGGAPFF. The CDR3 nucleotides are TGTGCCAGTAATCAGGGGGGCGCTCCGTTTTTT.

Of note for this clone: The identical CDR3 is also encoded by other nucleotide sequences in the sample. V usage is TRBV11-3 and J usage is TRBJ2-1, with D unresolved. Germline CDR1 is SGHNT and CDR2 is YENEEA. The CDR3 has 12 residues. The germline V and J ends were trimmed by 3 bases and 8 bases, with 8 bases remaining between them. The CDR3 DNA reads as TGTGCCAGCAGCTTGGCCCCCGATGAGCAGTTCTTC. Amino acids: CASSLAPDEQFF.

V is TRBV5-4 and J is TRBJ2-3, with D unresolved. V lost 6 bases and J lost 2, with 13 bases in between. The CDR3 runs to 14 residues. CDR1 and CDR2 from the germline V gene are SGHNT and YYREEE (reference sequence). CDR3 nucleotides: TGTGCCAGCACCTTCACAACCCACACAGATACGCAGTATTTT. Encoded protein: CASTFTTHTDTQYF.

This clone was detected a few times. V gene TRBV9 combines with J gene TRBJ1-6; TRBD1 agrees at 7 bases. With 1 base clipped from V and 9 bases from J, the junction kept 10 bases outside the gene matches. The CDR3 length is 16 residues. The germline V gene encodes CDR1 SGDLS and CDR2 YYNGEE. This chain's CDR3 is CASSVRPRDSGSPLHF. The CDR3 nucleotides are TGTGCCAGCAGCGTAAGGCCCCGGGACAGCGGTTCACCCCTCCACTTT.

This rearrangement joins TRBV7-9 to TRBJ1-2; D ambiguous. The CDR3 sequence is 12 residues long. V was shortened by 2 bases and J by 8 bases, with 9 bases between the two germline ends. The germline gives CDR1 SEHNR, CDR2 FQNEAQ (reference sequence). DNA for the CDR3: TGTGCCAGCAGCTTACACGAGGGCGGCTACACCTTC. Residues: CASSLHEGGYTF.

The rearrangement uses TRBV4-2 and TRBJ1-1; 8 bases agree with TRBD1. The CDR3 spans 16 residues. V lost 4 bases, J lost 1 base, and 8 bases stayed unmatched. Germline-derived CDR1 and CDR2 are LGHNA and YNFKEQ. Here the CDR3 DNA reads TGTGCCAGCAGCCCCAACACTGGGACAGGGAACACTGAAGCTTTCTTT. It translates to CASSPNTGTGNTEAFF.

The rearrangement uses TRBV11-2 and TRBJ2-7; 8 positions match TRBD2. Looked up from germline, CDR1 is SGHAT and CDR2 is FQNNGV. Trimming at V came to 5 bases and at J to 3 bases, leaving 3 bases not matched to a gene. The CDR3 has 13 amino acids. CDR3 in DNA: TGTGCCAGCAGCCTCAGCGGGGGCTACGAGCAGTACTTC. Translating gives CASSLSGGYEQYF.

The J gene is TRBJ2-2, the V gene TRBV10-3, with 8 bases identical to TRBD2. The junction had 10 bases not matched to a gene; V was cut back by 6 bases and J by 1 base. CDR3 length equals 17 residues. Germline CDR1 is ENHRY and CDR2 is SYGVKD. CDR3 loop: CAISNPRGGGNTGELFF. For the CDR3, the DNA is TGTGCCATCAGCAATCCCCGGGGGGGCGGGAACACCGGGGAGCTGTTTTTT.

The rearrangement joins TRBV7-3 to TRBJ2-2; D gene ambiguous. V was shortened by 3 bases and J by 6 bases, with 8 bases between the two germline ends. The CDR3 is 13 residues long. Germline V lookup: CDR1 SGHTA, CDR2 FQGTGA. The CDR3 DNA reads TGTGCCAGCAGCTTCGTAGAGTCCGGGGAGCTGTTTTTT. Translated: CASSFVESGELFF.

A single count supports this clone. The chain uses TRBV6-1 and TRBJ1-1; TRBD1 aligns across 9 bases. The CDR3 loop spans 17 amino acids. J was trimmed by 1 base and V by 3 bases; bases with no gene match: 9. The V gene's germline CDR1 is MNHNS and CDR2 SASEGT. The CDR3, as DNA: TGTGCCAGCAGTGAGCTGACAGGGGGATCGTGGAACACTGAAGCTTTCTTT. Its protein product is CASSELTGGSWNTEAFF.

The chain has TRBV9 and TRBJ2-3; D ambiguous. CDR3 length: 14 amino acids. CDR1 and CDR2 from the germline V gene are SGDLS and YYNGEE. The V and J ends lost 1 base and 1 base respectively, with 7 bases between them. CDR3 nucleotide sequence: TGTGCCAGCAGCGTAACAGCCCGCACAGATACGCAGTATTTT. This translates into CASSVTARTDTQYF.

In its sample, this clone was seen once. The V call is TRBV7-3, the J call TRBJ1-1; perhaps TRBD1 as D (5 bases). V lost 2 bases and J 3 bases, leaving 7 bases between the germline ends. This CDR3 has 13 amino acids. Germline CDR1 SGHTA, CDR2 FQGTGA. CDR3 region: CASSLRGDTEAFF. CDR3 nucleotide sequence: TGTGCCAGCAGCTTACGGGGGGACACTGAAGCTTTCTTT.

V usage is TRBV7-9 and J usage is TRBJ1-6; D unresolved. Germline V CDR1 and CDR2: SEHNR, FQNEAQ (reference sequence). This CDR3 region has 13 residues. The germline V and J ends were trimmed by 5 bases and 6 bases, with 8 bases remaining between them. CDR3 sequence: CASSRDINSPLHF. For the CDR3, the DNA is TGTGCCAGCAGCCGCGACATTAATTCACCCCTCCACTTT.

The chain links TRBV19 to TRBJ2-2, with unresolved D. Germline values: CDR1 LNHDA, CDR2 SQIVND (reference sequence). Between the trimmed V and J ends, which lost 7 bases and 4 bases, there was a span of 7 bases. This CDR3 is built from 12 residues. CDR3 nucleotide sequence: TGTGCCAGTACTACCCTCACCGGGGAGCTGTTTTTT. Residues: CASTTLTGELFF.

The chain couples TRBV19 to TRBJ2-7, with D uncertain. The CDR3 length is 14 residues. V dropped 3 bases and J dropped 0 bases, with 9 bases sitting between them. Germline CDR1 LNHDA, CDR2 SQIVND (reference sequence). This CDR3 reads CASSIKASSYEQYF. The CDR3 nucleotides are TGTGCCAGTAGTATTAAGGCTAGCTCCTACGAGCAGTACTTC.

This clone was seen a handful of times. This chain uses TRBV6-4 with TRBJ1-2, with 7 positions matching TRBD1. The CDR3 totals 15 residues. The V segment lost 2 bases and the J segment 8 bases; nucleotides outside the gene matches: 11. Germline CDR1 MRHNA, CDR2 SNTAGT. CDR3: CASSDGGGGSGGYTF. In nucleotides, the CDR3 is TGTGCCAGCAGTGACGGAGGAGGGGGCAGCGGGGGCTACACCTTC.

The gene calls are TRBV29-1 and TRBJ2-7, with D possibly matching TRBD2 (5 bases). Trimming took off 6 bases at V and 3 bases at J, with 15 bases between the two ends. CDR1 SQVTM and CDR2 ANQGSEA come from the germline V gene. The CDR3 is 13 amino acids. For the CDR3, the DNA is TGCAGCGTAGTACTTAGCGTCCACTACGAGCAGTACTTC. Translation: CSVVLSVHYEQYF.

The chain couples TRBV6-5 to TRBJ1-2; 7 bases are a match to TRBD1. CDR1 is MNHEY and CDR2 is SVGAGI in the germline V gene. J gave up 11 bases and V 5 bases, and 8 bases lay outside the gene matches. The CDR3 runs to 12 residues. The CDR3 DNA is TGTGCCAGCAGTCGACTGGGGGACAGTTACACCTTC. This gives the protein CASSRLGDSYTF.

The chain carries TRBV4-2 and TRBJ2-6, with D possibly matching TRBD1 (6 bases). CDR3 length equals 16 residues. Germline V CDR1 and CDR2: LGHNA, YNFKEQ. V lost 1 base and J lost 2, with 9 bases in between. The chain's CDR3 is CASSQGTGTGANVLTF. CDR3 coding DNA: TGTGCCAGCAGCCAAGGAACAGGGACTGGGGCCAACGTCCTGACTTTC.

The gene calls are TRBV7-7 and TRBJ1-1, with TRBD1 as a possible D gene (6 bases). The CDR3 totals 14 residues. Between the trimmed V and J ends, which lost 5 bases and 4 bases, there was a span of 14 bases. Germline lookup yields CDR1 SSHAT and CDR2 FNYEAQ (reference sequence). For the CDR3, the DNA is TGTGCCAGCAGCCCCTCGGACAGCGGCACTGAAGCTTTCTTT. This codes for CASSPSDSGTEAFF.

V is TRBV6-4 and J is TRBJ1-4; a weak D match, TRBD1 (5 bases). V was cut by 0 bases and J by 4 bases, with 15 bases left in between. This CDR3 is built from 17 residues. CDR1 and CDR2 from the germline V gene are MRHNA and SNTAGT. As DNA, the CDR3 is TGTGCCAGCAGTGACTCGAGGCGCGGGGGGTTTAATGAAAAACTGTTTTTT. Translated: CASSDSRRGGFNEKLFF.